A single sample gave rise to the 24 T cell receptor beta chains below, sequenced in a study of T cells in Graves' hyperthyroidism and ophthalmopathy. Amplified regions were TCR beta CDR3 sequences from RNA transcripts. HTBI primers were employed in a first-round RT-PCR of the TCR CDR3. TCRdb called the multiplex PCR reads again in MiXCR, with one record for every CDR3 protein. The data contain some 690,000 distinct CDR3 sequences, 15% to 20% of them singletons. Input material: blood. The receptors come from a man aged 45-65 years with Graves' hyperthyroidism.

The chain's CDR3 is CASSYWTSGSVENEQFF. In nucleotides, the CDR3 is TGTGCCAGCTCCTATTGGACTAGCGGGAGCGTGGAGAATGAGCAGTTCTTC. This chain uses TRBV18 with TRBJ2-1; 13 positions match TRBD2. After removal of 6 bases from V and 7 bases from J, the junction contained 12 bases not matched to a gene. The germline V gene has CDR1 KGHSH and CDR2 LQKENI. The CDR3 covers 17 residues.

Ten or more counts support this clonotype. This chain uses TRBV19 with TRBJ2-1, with 10 bases lining up with TRBD2. The CDR3 extends over 15 amino acids. J lost 4 bases, V lost 3 bases, and 3 bases had no gene match. Germline CDR1 is LNHDA and CDR2 is SQIVND (reference sequence). CDR3 DNA sequence: TGTGCCAGTAGTATGTTAGCGGGAGGATACAATGAGCAGTTCTTC. Translation: CASSMLAGGYNEQFF.

This clonotype was observed many times. This chain joins TRBV18 and TRBJ2-7; either TRBD1 or TRBD2 may fit D (5 bases each). The V end lost 6 bases, the J end lost 2 bases, and 17 bases lay between the germline ends. Germline assignment: CDR1 KGHSH and CDR2 LQKENI. CDR3 length: 15 residues. CDR3 sequence reads: CASSRPDSGAYEQYF. In nucleotides, the CDR3 is TGTGCCAGCTCCCGGCCAGACAGCGGCGCCTACGAGCAGTACTTC.

This clonotype was detected only a few times. V is TRBV14 and J is TRBJ2-4; D gene uncertain. V lost 0 bases, J lost 5 bases, and 8 bases lay in between. The V gene's germline CDR1 is SGHDN and CDR2 FVKESK. There are 14 residues in the CDR3. The DNA for the CDR3 is TGTGCCAGCAGCCAAGAAAACACCGAAAACATTCAGTACTTC. This encodes CASSQENTENIQYF.

J is TRBJ1-2 and V is TRBV28; 12 bases are a match to TRBD1. Unmatched junction bases numbered 10, after V lost 4 bases and J lost 7 bases. Germline CDR1 MDHEN, CDR2 SYDVKM. This CDR3 region has 16 residues. CDR3 amino acids: CASSSPGQGAYSGYTF. For the CDR3, the DNA is TGTGCCAGCAGTTCCCCGGGACAGGGGGCTTACTCTGGCTACACCTTC.

This clonotype was observed a few times. This sequence joins TRBV10-1 and TRBJ2-7; TRBD2 agrees at 7 bases. CDR3 length equals 17 residues. Germline CDR1 WNHNN, CDR2 SYGVQD (reference sequence). V trimming: 1 base; J trimming: 5 bases; junction bases outside the gene matches: 14. CDR3 nucleotide sequence: TGCGCCAGCAGTGAGTACTACTCTCCGGGACGGGAGGACGAGCAGTACTTC. It translates to CASSEYYSPGREDEQYF.

This rearrangement joins TRBV4-1 to TRBJ1-1; no clear D gene. The V gene's germline CDR1 is MGHRA and CDR2 YSYEKL. Trimming stripped 0 bases from V and 5 bases from J, with 10 bases between. There are 14 residues in the CDR3. The CDR3 nucleotides read TGCGCCAGCAGCCAAGATATCGGTGTGACTGAAGCTTTCTTT. It is translated as CASSQDIGVTEAFF.

In its sample, this clonotype was seen many times. The rearrangement joins TRBV28 to TRBJ2-1, with TRBD2 as a possible D gene (7 bases). V lost 6 bases and J 6 bases, leaving 18 bases between the germline ends. The CDR3 is 15 amino acids. Looked up from germline, CDR1 is MDHEN and CDR2 is SYDVKM. CDR3 sequence reads: CASSRGGGAGNEQFF. The CDR3 DNA reads as TGTGCCAGCAGCCGAGGGGGGGGGGCTGGCAATGAGCAGTTCTTC.

This clonotype was observed many times. This chain connects TRBV12-3 or TRBV12-4 to TRBJ2-7; 7 nucleotides line up with TRBD1. The CDR3 covers 13 residues. The ends lost 3 bases at V and 6 bases at J; junction bases unmatched: 5. CDR3 sequence (DNA): TGTGCCAGCAGTTTGGGGGCAGGGGGCGAGCAGTACTTC. Translating gives CASSLGAGGEQYF.

A word on this clonotype: This may be a read error: a much more frequent sequence differs by one nucleotide. The chain uses TRBV12-3 or TRBV12-4 and TRBJ2-7, with D hard to call. This CDR3 is built from 14 residues. The CDR3 region has the DNA TGTGACAGCAGTTCCCCTCATAGGGATTACGAGCAGTACTTC. Its protein product is CDSSSPHRDYEQYF.

This clonotype was observed a few times. The gene calls are TRBV30 and TRBJ2-1; D is uncertain. This CDR3 region has 11 residues. V lost 3 bases, J lost 6 bases, and 6 bases lay in between. Germline V lookup: CDR1 GTSNPN, CDR2 SVGIG (reference sequence). CDR3 sequence: CAWSRFNEQFF. The CDR3 nucleotides read TGTGCCTGGAGCCGATTCAATGAGCAGTTCTTC.

This clonotype occurred many times. This chain links TRBV6-1 with TRBJ2-6, with 11 bases that match TRBD1. Germline V gene data show CDR1 as MNHNS and CDR2 as SASEGT. V lost 6 bases and J lost 0; bases outside the gene matches: 4. The length of the CDR3 is 17 residues. The CDR3 loop is CASSTGTGGSGANVLTF. DNA for the CDR3: TGTGCCAGCAGCACCGGGACAGGGGGCTCTGGGGCCAACGTCCTGACTTTC.

This chain uses TRBV3-1 with TRBJ1-1; D not certain. The V end was cut by 3 bases, the J end by 0 bases, with 11 bases between. The germline V gene encodes CDR1 LGHDT and CDR2 YNNKEL (reference sequence). The CDR3 spans 15 residues. The CDR3 DNA sequence: TGTGCCAGCAGCCAGGGCAGAGCACTGAACACTGAAGCTTTCTTT. It yields the protein CASSQGRALNTEAFF. Full variable domain (missing parts from reference TRBV3-1 and TRBJ1-1): DTAVSQTPKYLVTQMGNDKSIKCEQNLGHDTMYWYKQDSKKFLKIMFSYNNKELIINETVPNRFSPKSPDKAHLNLHINSLELGDSAVYFCASSQGRALNTEAFFGQGTRLTVV.

The chain is built from TRBV2 and TRBJ1-5; D not certain. CDR3 length: 13 amino acids. Germline CDR1 is SNHLY and CDR2 is FYNNEI. The germline V and J ends were trimmed by 1 base and 6 bases, with 7 bases remaining between them. In DNA form, the CDR3 reads TGTGCCAGCAGTGAAGAAGAACGTCAGCCCCAGCATTTT. The encoded protein is CASSEEERQPQHF. The full variable domain, completed using reference TRBV2 and TRBJ1-5, is EPEVTQTPSHQVTQMGQEVILRCVPISNHLYFYWYRQILGQKVEFLVSFYNNEISEKSEIFDDQFSVERPDGSNFTLKIRSTKLEDSAMYFCASSEEERQPQHFGDGTRLSIL.

This clonotype has a count of ten or more. The chain employs TRBV18 and TRBJ2-2, with a possible D match to TRBD2 (6 bases). Trimming shortened V by 0 bases and J by 4 bases, and 9 bases separated the two germline ends. This CDR3 region has 15 residues. Germline assignment: CDR1 KGHSH and CDR2 LQKENI. The CDR3 DNA is TGTGCCAGCTCACCACCTTCGGGACTCACCGGGGAGCTGTTTTTT. Translation gives CASSPPSGLTGELFF.

This clonotype occurred a few times. The V call is TRBV19, the J call TRBJ2-7, with 15 bases fitting TRBD2. Unmatched junction bases numbered 8, after V lost 7 bases and J lost 7 bases. The CDR3 runs 15 residues. CDR1 LNHDA and CDR2 SQIVND come from the germline V gene (reference sequence). In DNA form, the CDR3 reads TGTGCCAGTACCCCAGAGGGACTAGCGGGAGGAGAGCAGTACTTC. Protein sequence: CASTPEGLAGGEQYF.

The table lists this clonotype with many counts. The chain has TRBV7-9 and TRBJ2-7; D uncertain. The CDR3 has 11 amino acids. Germline CDR1 is SEHNR and CDR2 is FQNEAQ (reference sequence). V was shortened by 3 bases and J by 7 bases, with 7 bases between the two germline ends. CDR3 in DNA: TGTGCCAGCAGCTTCTTGGGGGAGCAGTACTTC. Translation: CASSFLGEQYF.

The rearrangement links TRBV29-1 to TRBJ1-3, with D possibly matching TRBD1 (6 bases). Between the trimmed V and J ends, which lost 4 bases and 2 bases, there was a span of 15 bases. This CDR3 has 15 residues. Per the germline V gene, CDR1 is SQVTM and CDR2 is ANQGSEA. In nucleotides, the CDR3 is TGCAGCGTTGCCATCGGGGGGGCCCCTGGAAACACCATATATTTT. Its translation is CSVAIGGAPGNTIYF.

The CDR3 spells CAWSVGGGQETQYF. CDR3 bases: TGTGCCTGGAGTGTCGGCGGGGGCCAAGAGACCCAGTACTTC. The chain couples TRBV30 to TRBJ2-5; 7 positions agree with TRBD2. Germline-derived CDR1 and CDR2 are GTSNPN and SVGIG (reference sequence). With V trimmed by 0 bases and J by 1 base, 2 bases remained unmatched. The CDR3 totals 14 residues. The full variable domain, in which reference TRBV30 and TRBJ2-5 provide the parts outside the CDR3, is SQTIHQWPATLVQPVGSPLSLECTVEGTSNPNLYWYRQAAGRGLQLLFYSVGIGQISSEVPQNLSASRPQDRQFILSSKKLLLSDSGFYLCAWSVGGGQETQYFGPGTRLLVL.

J is TRBJ1-2 and V is TRBV5-5; D is possibly TRBD1 (6 bases). With 5 bases removed from V and 2 bases from J, the gap between germline ends came to 22 bases. Germline V gene sequence: CDR1 SGHKS, CDR2 YYEKEE (reference sequence). This CDR3 contains 17 residues. CDR3 sequence: CASRRLMAGDGNYGYTF. CDR3 coding DNA: TGTGCCAGCAGGCGCCTGATGGCAGGGGACGGGAACTATGGCTACACCTTC.

This clonotype was detected many times. The chain recombines TRBV27 with TRBJ2-2, with TRBD1 matching 12 bases. CDR1 and CDR2 (germline): MNHEY, SMNVEV (reference sequence). Unmatched junction bases numbered 10, after V lost 4 bases and J lost 7 bases. This CDR3 comprises 17 residues. This chain's CDR3 is CASSSLGTGGSIGELFF. Here the CDR3 DNA reads TGTGCCAGCAGTTCGCTTGGGACAGGGGGCAGTATCGGGGAGCTGTTTTTT.

This clonotype was recorded at least ten times. The chain links TRBV2 to TRBJ1-1; 10 bases agree with TRBD1. Trimming took 3 bases from V and 2 from J; bases not matched to a gene: 6. The CDR3 runs 16 residues. Looked up from germline, CDR1 is SNHLY and CDR2 is FYNNEI. CDR3 region: CASSDLGQGPNTEAFF. For the CDR3, the DNA is TGTGCCAGCAGTGATTTGGGACAGGGGCCTAACACTGAAGCTTTCTTT.

This clonotype has ten or more counts. This chain links TRBV2 with TRBJ2-1, with 8 bases aligning to TRBD2. The junction had 2 bases not matched to a gene; V was cut back by 0 bases and J by 4 bases. The CDR3 consists of 15 residues. Germline-derived CDR1 and CDR2 are SNHLY and FYNNEI. The CDR3 here is CASSEAEREYNEQFF. Written as DNA, the CDR3 is TGTGCCAGCAGTGAAGCTGAGCGGGAGTACAATGAGCAGTTCTTC.

Notes on this clonotype: A read error may be the cause here, since a much bigger clone is one base away. This chain connects TRBV11-2 to TRBJ2-3; 7 positions agree with TRBD1. The CDR3 is 16 amino acids. The germline V gene has CDR1 SGHAT and CDR2 FQNNGV. As DNA, the CDR3 is TGTGCCGGCAGCTTTGGAACAGGGGCAGGCACAGATACGCAGTATTTT. Translated: CAGSFGTGAGTDTQYF.